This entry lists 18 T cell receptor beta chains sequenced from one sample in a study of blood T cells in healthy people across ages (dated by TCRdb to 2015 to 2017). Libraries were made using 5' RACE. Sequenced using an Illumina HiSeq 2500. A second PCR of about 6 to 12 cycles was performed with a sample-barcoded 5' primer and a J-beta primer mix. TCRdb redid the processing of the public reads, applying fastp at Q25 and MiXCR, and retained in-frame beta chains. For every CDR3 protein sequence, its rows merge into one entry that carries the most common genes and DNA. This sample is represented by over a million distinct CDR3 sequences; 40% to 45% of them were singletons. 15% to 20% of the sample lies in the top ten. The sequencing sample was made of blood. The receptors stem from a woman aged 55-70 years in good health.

The CDR3 protein is CASSQDLVSRWETQYF. The CDR3 coding sequence is TGTGCCAGCAGCCAAGATCTTGTTAGCAGGTGGGAGACCCAGTACTTC. This chain joins TRBV3-1 and TRBJ2-5, with D hard to call. The CDR3 length is 16 residues. Germline loops: CDR1 LGHDT, CDR2 YNNKEL (reference sequence). Deletions cut 0 bases from V and 5 bases from J, with 16 bases between.

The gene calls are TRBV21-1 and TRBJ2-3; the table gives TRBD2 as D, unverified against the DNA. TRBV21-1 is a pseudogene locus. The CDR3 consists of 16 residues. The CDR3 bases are TGTGCCAGCACCTCAAAGGCGGGAGAGCGCGCAGATACGCAGTATTTT. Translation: CASTSKAGERADTQYF.

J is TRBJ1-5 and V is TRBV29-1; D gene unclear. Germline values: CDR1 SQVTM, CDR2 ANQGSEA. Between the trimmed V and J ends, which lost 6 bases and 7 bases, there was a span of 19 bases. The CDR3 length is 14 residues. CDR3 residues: CSVSASEGGQPQHF. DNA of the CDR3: TGCAGCGTCTCAGCATCGGAGGGTGGCCAGCCCCAGCATTTT. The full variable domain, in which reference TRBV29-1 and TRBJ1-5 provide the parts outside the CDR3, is SAVISQKPSRDICQRGTSLTIQCQVDSQVTMMFWYRQQPGQSLTLIATANQGSEATYESGFVIDKFPISRPNLTFSTLTVSNMSPEDSSIYLCSVSASEGGQPQHFGDGTRLSIL.

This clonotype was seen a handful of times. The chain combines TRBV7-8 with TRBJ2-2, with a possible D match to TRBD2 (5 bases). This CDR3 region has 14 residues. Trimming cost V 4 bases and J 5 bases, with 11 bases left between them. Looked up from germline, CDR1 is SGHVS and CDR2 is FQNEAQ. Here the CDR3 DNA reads TGTGCCAGCAGCTCCGATAGCGAGACCGGGGAGCTGTTTTTT. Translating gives CASSSDSETGELFF.

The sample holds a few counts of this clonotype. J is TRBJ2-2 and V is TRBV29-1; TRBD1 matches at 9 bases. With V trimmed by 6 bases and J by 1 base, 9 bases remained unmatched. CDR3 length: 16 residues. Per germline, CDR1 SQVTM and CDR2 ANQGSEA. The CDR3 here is CSVVNHRGLNTGELFF. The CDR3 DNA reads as TGCAGCGTAGTAAATCACAGGGGGCTGAACACCGGGGAGCTGTTTTTT.

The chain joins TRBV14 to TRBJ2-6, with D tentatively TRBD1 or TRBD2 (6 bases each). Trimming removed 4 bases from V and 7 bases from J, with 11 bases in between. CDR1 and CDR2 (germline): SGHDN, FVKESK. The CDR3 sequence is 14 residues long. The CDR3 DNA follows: TGTGCCAGCAGCCCACAGGGAGGAGCCAACGTCCTGACTTTC. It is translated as CASSPQGGANVLTF.

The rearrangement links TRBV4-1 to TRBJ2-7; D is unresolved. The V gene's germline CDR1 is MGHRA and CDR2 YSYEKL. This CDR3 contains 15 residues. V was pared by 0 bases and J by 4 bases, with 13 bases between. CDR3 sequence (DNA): TGCGCCAGCAGCCAAGAGAGAGATCTACCTTACGAGCAGTACTTC. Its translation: CASSQERDLPYEQYF.

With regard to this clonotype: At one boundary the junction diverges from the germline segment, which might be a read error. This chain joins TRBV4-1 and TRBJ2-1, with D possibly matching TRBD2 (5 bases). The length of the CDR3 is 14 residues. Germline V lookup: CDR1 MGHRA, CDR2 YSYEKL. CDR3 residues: CVSSRNQGGNGQFF. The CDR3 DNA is TGCGTCAGCAGCCGCAACCAAGGAGGCAATGGGCAGTTCTTC.

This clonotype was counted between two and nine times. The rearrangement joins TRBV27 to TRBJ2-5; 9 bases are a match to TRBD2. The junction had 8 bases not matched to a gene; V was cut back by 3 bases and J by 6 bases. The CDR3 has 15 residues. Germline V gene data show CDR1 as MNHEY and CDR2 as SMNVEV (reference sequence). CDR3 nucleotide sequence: TGTGCCAGCAGTTTCTCTAGCGGGATAGGAAAGACCCAGTACTTC. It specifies CASSFSSGIGKTQYF.

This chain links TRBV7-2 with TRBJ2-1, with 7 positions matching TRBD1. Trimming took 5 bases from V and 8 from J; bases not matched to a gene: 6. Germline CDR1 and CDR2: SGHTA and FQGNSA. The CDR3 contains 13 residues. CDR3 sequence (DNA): TGTGCCAGCAGCAAAGGGGGCAGCTATGAGCAGTTCTTC. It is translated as CASSKGGSYEQFF.

CDR3 coding DNA: TGTGCCAGCAGCTTCGGAGAGATCACTGAAGCTTTCTTT. The encoded protein is CASSFGEITEAFF. The chain combines TRBV7-8 with TRBJ1-1; D not resolved. Germline loops: CDR1 SGHVS, CDR2 FQNEAQ. The CDR3 sequence is 13 residues long. V lost 3 bases and J 4 bases, leaving 9 bases between the germline ends.

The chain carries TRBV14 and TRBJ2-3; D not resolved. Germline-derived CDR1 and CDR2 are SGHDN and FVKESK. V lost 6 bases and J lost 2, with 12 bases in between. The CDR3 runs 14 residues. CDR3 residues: CASRRDTFTDTQYF. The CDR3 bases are TGTGCCAGCAGGCGAGACACCTTCACAGATACGCAGTATTTT.

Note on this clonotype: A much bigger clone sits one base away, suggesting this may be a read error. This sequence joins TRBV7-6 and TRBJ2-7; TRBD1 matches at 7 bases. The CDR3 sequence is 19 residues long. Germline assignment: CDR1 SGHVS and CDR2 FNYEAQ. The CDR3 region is CARSLGPRDTTGETYEQYF. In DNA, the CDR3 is TGTGCCCGCAGCTTAGGCCCTCGGGATACCACAGGGGAGACCTACGAGCAGTACTTC.

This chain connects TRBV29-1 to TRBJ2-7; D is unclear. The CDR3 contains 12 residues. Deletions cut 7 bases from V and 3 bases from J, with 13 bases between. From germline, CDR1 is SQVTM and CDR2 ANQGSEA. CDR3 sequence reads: CSAWKDGYEQYF. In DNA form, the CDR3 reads TGCAGCGCATGGAAGGACGGCTACGAGCAGTACTTC.

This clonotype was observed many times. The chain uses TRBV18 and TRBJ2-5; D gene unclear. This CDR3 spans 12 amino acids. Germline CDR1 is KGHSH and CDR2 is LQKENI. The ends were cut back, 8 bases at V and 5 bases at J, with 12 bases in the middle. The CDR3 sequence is CASSPLRETQYF. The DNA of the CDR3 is TGTGCCAGCAGCCCCCTGCGGGAGACCCAGTACTTC.

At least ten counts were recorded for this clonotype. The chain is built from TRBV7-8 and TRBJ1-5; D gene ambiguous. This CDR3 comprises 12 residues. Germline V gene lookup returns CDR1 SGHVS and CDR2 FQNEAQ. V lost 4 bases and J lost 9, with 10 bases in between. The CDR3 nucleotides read TGTGCCAGCAGCTCAGAAATGTGGCCCCAGCATTTT. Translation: CASSSEMWPQHF. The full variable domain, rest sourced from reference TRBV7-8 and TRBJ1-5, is GAGVSQSPRYKVAKRGQDVALRCDPISGHVSLFWYQQALGQGPEFLTYFQNEAQLDKSGLPSDRFFAERPEGSVSTLKIQRTQQEDSAVYLCASSSEMWPQHFGDGTRLSIL.

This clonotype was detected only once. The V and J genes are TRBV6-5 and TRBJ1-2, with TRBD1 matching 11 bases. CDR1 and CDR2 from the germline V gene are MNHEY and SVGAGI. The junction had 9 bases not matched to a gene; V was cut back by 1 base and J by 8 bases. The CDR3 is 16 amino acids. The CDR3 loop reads CASSYWRGQGAGGYTF. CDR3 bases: TGTGCCAGCAGTTACTGGCGCGGACAGGGGGCGGGAGGCTACACCTTC.

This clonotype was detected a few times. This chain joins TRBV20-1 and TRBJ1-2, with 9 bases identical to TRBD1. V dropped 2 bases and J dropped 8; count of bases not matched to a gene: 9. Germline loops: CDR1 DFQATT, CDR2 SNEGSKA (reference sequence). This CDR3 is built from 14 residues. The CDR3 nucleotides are TGCAGTGCTAGATTGGGGGACAGGGTATACGGCTACACCTTC. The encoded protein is CSARLGDRVYGYTF.